The T cell receptor beta chain described here comes from a study of radiation and T cells in renal cell carcinoma. Remarks on this clone: Its target is not known.

Sample time point: blood 4 weeks post-SBRT, at nephrectomy. Treatment denoted: 15 Gy SBRT to primary tumor, nephrectomy 4 weeks later. Nephrectomy followed 15 Gy stereotactic body radiation by 4 weeks. After SBRT, blood was collected at 2 and 4 weeks, plus baseline. The patient's renal cell carcinoma had clear cell pathology. Some clones are missing from TCRdb's copy, which holds only in-frame ones; the method was immunoSEQ multiplex PCR. Of about 170,000 clones detected, around 89% appear once; the ten largest clones hold around 10%. Study findings and constraints: From baseline, blood top tumor clonotypes peaked at 2 weeks post-radiation.

Trimming left V 5 bases short and J 3 bases short, with 13 bases between. This CDR3 spans 14 amino acids. Germline V gene sequence: CDR1 PRHDT, CDR2 FYEKMQ (reference sequence). This material consisted of blood, taken from a patient whose treatment included radiotherapy and nephrectomy. This TCR came from a woman in her forties or fifties with renal cell carcinoma. The chain uses TRBV13 and TRBJ1-1; maybe TRBD1 (5 bases). The chain's CDR3 is CASSPGGGDTEAFF. CDR3 in DNA: TGTGCCAGCAGCCCAGGAGGAGGGGACACTGAAGCTTTCTTT.